Presented here are 3 T cell receptor beta chains from one specimen sequenced in a study of blood T cell repertoires in COVID-19. Data came from immunoSEQ multiplex PCR; TCRdb stores just in-frame clones and leaves some out. This sample has about 200,000 clones, with 75% to 85% found just once. The sequencing sample was made of peripheral blood. Receptor source: a human donor in a cohort sampled during active COVID-19.

V usage is TRBV28 and J usage is TRBJ1-4; TRBD1 matches 11 bases. Germline CDR1 is MDHEN and CDR2 is SYDVKM. V gave up 6 bases and J gave up 7 bases; unmatched junction bases: 7. The CDR3 extends over 15 amino acids. CDR3 in amino acids: CASSLIGTGGEKLFF. As DNA, the CDR3 is TGTGCCAGCAGCCTTATCGGGACAGGGGGTGAAAAACTGTTTTTT.

The chain carries TRBV3-1 (or the pseudogene TRBV3-2) and TRBJ2-7; 11 bases are a match to TRBD2. The trim removed 3 bases at V and 0 bases at J, leaving 1 base unmatched. Germline V CDR1 and CDR2: LGHDT, YNNKEL (reference sequence). The CDR3 is 15 residues long. CDR3 region: CASSQGLADSYEQYF. In DNA, the CDR3 is TGTGCCAGCAGCCAGGGACTAGCGGACTCCTACGAGCAGTACTTC.

The gene calls are TRBV3-1 (or the pseudogene TRBV3-2) and TRBJ2-5; TRBD2 matches 9 bases. The CDR3 contains 16 residues. V dropped 4 bases and J dropped 6; count of bases not matched to a gene: 12. Germline CDR1 and CDR2: LGHDT and YNNKEL (reference sequence). The CDR3 DNA reads as TGTGCCAGCAGCCCCAGCGGGAGGAGAGAGAGGAAGACCCAGTACTTC. Amino acids: CASSPSGRRERKTQYF.